Following are 26 T cell receptor beta chains from one sample sequenced in a study of blood T cell repertoires in COVID-19. Sequenced by immunoSEQ multiplex PCR; TCRdb stores in-frame clones only, minus some. The data contain about 75,000 clones, 85% to 90% of them singletons. Input material: peripheral blood. The receptor set was obtained from a human donor in a cohort sampled during active COVID-19.

The V call is TRBV5-6, the J call TRBJ1-2; D unclear. The germline V gene has CDR1 SGHDT and CDR2 YYEEEE. The CDR3 has 13 amino acids. The V end was cut by 4 bases, the J end by 8 bases, with 15 bases between. CDR3 sequence (DNA): TGTGCCAGCAGCATTGGCTCTTTCGGGGGCTACACCTTC. It encodes CASSIGSFGGYTF.

This clone was counted between two and nine times. The V gene is TRBV5-1, the J gene TRBJ1-5; D may be TRBD1 (5 bases). The CDR3 runs 15 residues. The ends were cut back, 1 base at V and 5 bases at J, with 13 bases in the middle. Germline lookup yields CDR1 SGHRS and CDR2 YFSETQ. As DNA, the CDR3 is TGCGCCAGCAGCTTGATTCCGGGGGTGGATCAGCCCCAGCATTTT. It yields the protein CASSLIPGVDQPQHF.

This sequence joins TRBV20-1 and TRBJ1-1; no firm D call. Germline V gene data show CDR1 as DFQATT and CDR2 as SNEGSKA (reference sequence). Deletions cut 3 bases from V and 8 bases from J, with 10 bases between. The CDR3 is 11 amino acids. The CDR3 sequence: CSARKVEEAFF. CDR3 DNA: TGCAGTGCTAGGAAGGTGGAGGAAGCTTTCTTT.

The chain links TRBV14 to TRBJ2-1; no clear D. The length of the CDR3 is 17 residues. The germline V gene has CDR1 SGHDN and CDR2 FVKESK. Trimming stripped 2 bases from V and 9 bases from J, with 23 bases between. The CDR3 region has the DNA TGTGCCAGCAGCCAAAACGTAAACCCCCGAAGTTCCGGTGAGCAGTTCTTC. Residues: CASSQNVNPRSSGEQFF.

This clone is classed as medium-sized. The rearrangement links TRBV27 to TRBJ1-2; 7 nucleotides match TRBD1. Per the germline V gene, CDR1 is MNHEY and CDR2 is SMNVEV (reference sequence). Germline trimming cut 7 bases from V and 5 bases from J; bases unmatched to any gene: 10. The CDR3 covers 14 residues. This CDR3 is CASTSSTGSYGYTF. The CDR3 DNA sequence: TGTGCCAGCACCTCCTCGACAGGGTCATATGGCTACACCTTC.

This chain connects TRBV7-9 to TRBJ2-3; a possible D gene is TRBD1 (6 bases). Looked up from germline, CDR1 is SEHNR and CDR2 is FQNEAQ (reference sequence). The CDR3 has 15 residues. Trimming cost V 4 bases and J 2 bases, with 13 bases left between them. As DNA, the CDR3 is TGTGCCAGCAGCTCCCGTGGGGGCTACACAGATACGCAGTATTTT. Translating it yields CASSSRGGYTDTQYF.

CDR3: CASSLETGGGYEQYF. The CDR3 DNA sequence: TGTGCCAGCAGCTTAGAGACGGGGGGAGGATACGAGCAGTACTTC. J is TRBJ2-7 and V is TRBV7-6; 7 bases fit TRBD2. The CDR3 runs 15 residues. From germline, CDR1 is SGHVS and CDR2 FNYEAQ. J lost 4 bases, V lost 1 base, and 7 bases had no gene match.

This clone was seen once. This chain links TRBV2 with TRBJ2-7, with D perhaps TRBD1 (5 bases). The CDR3 totals 13 residues. The V gene lost 4 bases and the J gene lost 3 bases, with 10 bases spanning the gap. Germline V gene sequence: CDR1 SNHLY, CDR2 FYNNEI. The DNA for the CDR3 is TGTGCCAGCAGTGCGACACAGGTCTACGAGCAGTACTTC. Protein sequence: CASSATQVYEQYF.

CDR3 sequence reads: CASSFGIVVDEQFF. CDR3 coding DNA: TGTGCCAGCAGCTTCGGGATCGTGGTGGATGAGCAGTTCTTC. This chain uses TRBV5-5 with TRBJ2-1, with a tentative D call TRBD2 (5 bases). In germline, CDR1 is SGHKS, CDR2 YYEKEE (reference sequence). V lost 2 bases, J lost 8 bases, and 14 bases lay in between. The CDR3 has 14 amino acids. The entire variable domain, with the rest obtained from reference TRBV5-5 and TRBJ2-1, is as follows: DAGVTQSPTHLIKTRGQQVTLRCSPISGHKSVSWYQQVLGQGPQFIFQYYEKEERGRGNFPDRFSARQFPNYSSELNVNALLLGDSALYLCASSFGIVVDEQFFGPGTRLTVL.

The chain couples TRBV28 to TRBJ2-6, with 12 bases aligning to TRBD2. Losses at the gene ends were 3 bases for V and 3 bases for J; bases not matched to a gene: 6. The CDR3 spans 18 residues. Germline CDR1 and CDR2: MDHEN and SYDVKM. This chain's CDR3 is CASSLSGLAGSGANVLTF. The CDR3 nucleotides are TGTGCCAGCAGTTTGAGTGGACTAGCGGGAAGTGGGGCCAACGTCCTGACTTTC.

The gene calls are TRBV4-3 and TRBJ1-6; TRBD1 matches at 9 bases. This CDR3 region has 18 residues. CDR1 and CDR2 from the germline V gene are LGHNA and YSLEER. V shed 1 base and J 5 bases; nucleotides not matched to a gene: 9. CDR3 amino acids: CASSQVKYRDRDNSPLHF. The CDR3 DNA is TGCGCCAGCAGCCAAGTCAAGTACCGGGACAGGGATAATTCACCCCTCCACTTT.

This clone was seen just once. This chain uses TRBV18 with TRBJ1-3; 7 bases agree with TRBD1. With 5 bases clipped from V and 0 bases from J, the junction kept 4 bases outside the gene matches. The CDR3 is made up of 15 amino acids. In germline, CDR1 is KGHSH, CDR2 LQKENI. CDR3 amino acids: CASSSDRSSGNTIYF. CDR3 nucleotides: TGTGCCAGCTCATCGGACAGGTCCTCTGGAAACACCATATATTTT.

The V and J genes are TRBV7-9 and TRBJ1-1; the D is unclear. The CDR3 covers 11 residues. CDR1 and CDR2 (germline): SEHNR, FQNEAQ (reference sequence). The V end lost 1 base, the J end lost 7 bases, and 4 bases lay between the germline ends. CDR3 amino acids: CASSLVDEAFF. Written as DNA, the CDR3 is TGTGCCAGCAGCTTAGTAGATGAAGCTTTCTTT.

Concerning this clone: This same CDR3 is encoded by further DNA sequences in the sample. V and J are TRBV28 and TRBJ2-7; 8 nucleotides match TRBD1. J gave up 4 bases and V 6 bases, and 2 bases lay outside the gene matches. Germline V lookup: CDR1 MDHEN, CDR2 SYDVKM. The CDR3 is 12 residues long. CDR3 bases: TGTGCCAGCAGACAGGGGGGATACGAGCAGTACTTC. It yields the protein CASRQGGYEQYF.

This clone has only one observation. The genes are TRBV7-2 and TRBJ1-5; possibly TRBD1 for D (6 bases). CDR3 length: 15 amino acids. The germline V gene has CDR1 SGHTA and CDR2 FQGNSA. Trimming took 5 bases from V and 4 from J, leaving 15 bases between them. The CDR3 DNA follows: TGTGCCAGCAGCCCTCAGACAGGCCTGAATCAGCCCCAGCATTTT. This gives the protein CASSPQTGLNQPQHF.

The rearrangement joins TRBV6-2 or TRBV6-3 to TRBJ2-2; 7 bases are shared with TRBD1. Trimming at V came to 2 bases and at J to 0 bases, leaving 9 bases not matched to a gene. Germline V gives CDR1 MNHEY, CDR2 SVGEGT. The CDR3 totals 18 residues. The CDR3 coding sequence is TGTGCCAGCAGTTACGCGACCTTAGGACAGGCGAACACCGGGGAGCTGTTTTTT. Its protein product is CASSYATLGQANTGELFF.

V usage is TRBV7-9 and J usage is TRBJ1-3; 7 bases line up with TRBD1. CDR3 length equals 14 residues. The J segment lost 9 bases and the V segment lost 5 bases, leaving 10 bases of the junction unmatched. Germline-derived CDR1 and CDR2 are SEHNR and FQNEAQ (reference sequence). As DNA, the CDR3 is TGTGCCAGCAGCCCCCTACGGGACAGCCCCACCATATATTTT. This codes for CASSPLRDSPTIYF.

The chain uses TRBV21-1 and TRBJ2-7; the listed D gene, TRBD1, was not tested against the DNA. TRBV21-1 is designated a pseudogene. This CDR3 has 12 residues. The CDR3 reads CASSERAGTEYF. CDR3 bases: TGTGCCAGCAGCGAAAGGGCCGGGACAGAGTACTTC.

The chain is built from TRBV30 and TRBJ2-4; maybe TRBD2 (7 bases). Germline loops: CDR1 GTSNPN, CDR2 SVGIG (reference sequence). The length of the CDR3 is 17 residues. V dropped 1 base and J dropped 3 bases, with 19 bases sitting between them. CDR3 region: CAWSGGGTIVVKNIQYF. The CDR3 DNA is TGTGCCTGGAGTGGGGGGGGGACAATTGTCGTCAAAAACATTCAGTACTTC.

The CDR3, as DNA: TGTGCCAGCAGCGACCGGGACAGGGGGCGTTACGAGCAGTACTTC. It encodes CASSDRDRGRYEQYF. V is TRBV21-1 and J is TRBJ2-7; the table's D call TRBD1 went unverified against the DNA. TRBV21-1 is reported as a pseudogene. The CDR3 loop spans 15 amino acids.

The sample holds one count of this clone. V usage is TRBV9 and J usage is TRBJ2-1; a possible D gene is TRBD1 (5 bases). This CDR3 has 13 residues. The V gene's germline CDR1 is SGDLS and CDR2 YYNGEE. V dropped 0 bases and J dropped 8 bases, with 9 bases sitting between them. CDR3: CASSVGGAYEQFF. CDR3 nucleotides: TGTGCCAGCAGCGTAGGGGGCGCTTATGAGCAGTTCTTC. The full variable domain, its missing parts supplied by reference TRBV9 and TRBJ2-1, is DSGVTQTPKHLITATGQRVTLRCSPRSGDLSVYWYQQSLDQGLQFLIQYYNGEERAKGNILERFSAQQFPDLHSELNLSSLELGDSALYFCASSVGGAYEQFFGPGTRLTVL.

This clone showed up just once. The gene calls are TRBV3-1 (or the pseudogene TRBV3-2) and TRBJ2-4; 8 nucleotides line up with TRBD1. Trimming cost V 1 base and J 0 bases; bases outside gene matches: 5. Germline CDR1 LGHDT, CDR2 YNNKEL (reference sequence). The CDR3 has 17 amino acids. This chain's CDR3 is CASSQAGTGVAKNIQYF. DNA for the CDR3: TGTGCCAGCAGCCAAGCCGGGACAGGAGTAGCCAAAAACATTCAGTACTTC.

This clone was recorded only once. J is TRBJ1-2 and V is TRBV5-1; D is unresolved. CDR1 SGHRS and CDR2 YFSETQ come from the germline V gene. V lost 4 bases and J 8 bases, leaving 18 bases between the germline ends. The length of the CDR3 is 14 residues. The CDR3 spells CASSAAGFTRGYTF. The CDR3 bases are TGCGCCAGCAGCGCGGCTGGATTTACGAGGGGCTACACCTTC.

The V and J genes are TRBV9 and TRBJ2-1; a possible D gene is TRBD1 (6 bases). CDR1 and CDR2 from the germline V gene are SGDLS and YYNGEE. The CDR3 is 14 residues long. The V and J ends lost 1 base and 4 bases respectively, with 9 bases between them. The CDR3, as DNA: TGTGCCAGCAGCGTATCAACAGGGTACAATGAGCAGTTCTTC. This sequence encodes CASSVSTGYNEQFF.

The chain is built from TRBV7-7 and TRBJ2-1, with 10 bases matching TRBD2. J lost 7 bases, V lost 0 bases, and 3 bases had no gene match. Germline CDR1 is SSHAT and CDR2 is FNYEAQ (reference sequence). CDR3 size: 15 residues. Written as DNA, the CDR3 is TGTGCCAGCAGCTTAGCACTAGCGGGGATAAATGAGCAGTTCTTC. Translated: CASSLALAGINEQFF.

The chain couples TRBV10-3 to TRBJ2-1; 11 bases fit TRBD1. This CDR3 has 14 amino acids. The V gene end was trimmed by 10 bases and the J gene end by 7 bases; junction bases not matched to a gene: 9. CDR1 and CDR2 (germline): ENHRY, SYGVKD. CDR3 bases: TGTGCCACCAGCACCGGGACAGGGGGGAATGAGCAGTTCTTC. Residues: CATSTGTGGNEQFF.